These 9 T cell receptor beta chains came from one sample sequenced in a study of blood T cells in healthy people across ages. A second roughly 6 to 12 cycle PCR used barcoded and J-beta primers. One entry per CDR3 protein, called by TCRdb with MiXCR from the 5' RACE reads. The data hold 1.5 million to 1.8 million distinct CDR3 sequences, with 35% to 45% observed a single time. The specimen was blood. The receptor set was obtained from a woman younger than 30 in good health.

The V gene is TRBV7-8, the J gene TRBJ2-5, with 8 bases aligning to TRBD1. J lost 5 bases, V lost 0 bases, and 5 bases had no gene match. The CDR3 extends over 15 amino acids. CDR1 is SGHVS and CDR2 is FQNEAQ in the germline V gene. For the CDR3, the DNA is TGTGCCAGCAGCTTAGCTCAGGGGGCATGGGAGACCCAGTACTTC. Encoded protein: CASSLAQGAWETQYF.

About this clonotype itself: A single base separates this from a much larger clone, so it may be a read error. The DNA for the CDR3 is TGTGCCAGCAGCCCGAGCCGGGGCAATGAAAAACTGTTTTTT. This gives the protein CASSPSRGNEKLFF. J is TRBJ1-4 and V is TRBV9; D might be TRBD1 (5 bases). Germline values: CDR1 SGDLS, CDR2 YYNGEE. V lost 4 bases, J lost 5 bases, and 12 bases lay in between. The length of the CDR3 is 14 residues.

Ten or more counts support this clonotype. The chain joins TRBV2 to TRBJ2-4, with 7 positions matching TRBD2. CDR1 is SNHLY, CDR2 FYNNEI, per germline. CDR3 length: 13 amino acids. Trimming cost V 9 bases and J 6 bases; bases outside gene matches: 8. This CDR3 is CASTGEGGNIQYF. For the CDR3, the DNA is TGTGCCAGTACCGGGGAGGGAGGAAACATTCAGTACTTC.

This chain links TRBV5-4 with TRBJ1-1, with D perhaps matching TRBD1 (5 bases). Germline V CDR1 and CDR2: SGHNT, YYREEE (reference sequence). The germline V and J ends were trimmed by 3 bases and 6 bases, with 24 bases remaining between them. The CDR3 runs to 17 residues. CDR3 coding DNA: TGTGCCAGCAGCTGGAATTTGGGCTCAAGGGGCTTGGCTGAAGCTTTCTTT. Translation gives CASSWNLGSRGLAEAFF. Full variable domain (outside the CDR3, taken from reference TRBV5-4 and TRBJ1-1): ETGVTQSPTHLIKTRGQQVTLRCSSQSGHNTVSWYQQALGQGPQFIFQYYREEENGRGNFPPRFSGLQFPNYSSELNVNALELDDSALYLCASSWNLGSRGLAEAFFGQGTRLTVV.

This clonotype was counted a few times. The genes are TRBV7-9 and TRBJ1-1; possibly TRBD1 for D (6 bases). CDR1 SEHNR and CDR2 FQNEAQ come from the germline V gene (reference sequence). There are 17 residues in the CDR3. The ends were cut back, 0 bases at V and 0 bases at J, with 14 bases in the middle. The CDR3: CASSLAWGPIMNTEAFF. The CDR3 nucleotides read TGTGCCAGCAGCTTAGCGTGGGGGCCCATAATGAACACTGAAGCTTTCTTT.

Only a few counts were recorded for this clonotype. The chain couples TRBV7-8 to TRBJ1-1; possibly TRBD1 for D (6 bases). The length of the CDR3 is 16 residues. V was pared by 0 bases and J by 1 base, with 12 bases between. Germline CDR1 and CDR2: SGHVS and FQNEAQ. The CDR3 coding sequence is TGTGCCAGCAGCTTAGCGCAGGGGCGGACGAACACTGAAGCTTTCTTT. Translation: CASSLAQGRTNTEAFF. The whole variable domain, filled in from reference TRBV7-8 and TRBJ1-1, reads GAGVSQSPRYKVAKRGQDVALRCDPISGHVSLFWYQQALGQGPEFLTYFQNEAQLDKSGLPSDRFFAERPEGSVSTLKIQRTQQEDSAVYLCASSLAQGRTNTEAFFGQGTRLTVV.

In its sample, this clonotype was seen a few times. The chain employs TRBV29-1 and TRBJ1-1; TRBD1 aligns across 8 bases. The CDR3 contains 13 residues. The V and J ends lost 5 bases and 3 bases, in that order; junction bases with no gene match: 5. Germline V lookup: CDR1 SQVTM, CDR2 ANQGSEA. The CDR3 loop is CSVSTGVYTEAFF. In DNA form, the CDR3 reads TGCAGCGTTTCGACAGGGGTCTACACTGAAGCTTTCTTT.

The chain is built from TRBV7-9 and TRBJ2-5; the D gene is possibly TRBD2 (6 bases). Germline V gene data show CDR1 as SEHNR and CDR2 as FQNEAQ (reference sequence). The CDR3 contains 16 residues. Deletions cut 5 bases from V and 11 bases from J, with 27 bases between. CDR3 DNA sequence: TGTGCCAGCAGCCCAACTAGCTCCCTAGCGAACAATGAGCAGTACTTC. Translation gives CASSPTSSLANNEQYF.

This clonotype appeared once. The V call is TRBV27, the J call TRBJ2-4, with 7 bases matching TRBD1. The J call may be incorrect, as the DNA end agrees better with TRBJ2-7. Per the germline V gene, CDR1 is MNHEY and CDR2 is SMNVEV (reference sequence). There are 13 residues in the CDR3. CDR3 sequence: CASSLPQGREQYF. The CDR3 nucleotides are TGTGCCAGCAGTTTACCACAGGGGCGCGAGCAGTACTTC.